Detailed here is one T cell receptor beta chain. Its antigen is unidentified. This specimen belongs to a study of shared clonotypes between healthy human individuals. Study findings and constraints: Against clonotypes common to all four donors, non-shared ones had lower generation probabilities.

DNA at about 190 ng, about 30,000 T cell genomes, went into sorted-subset replicate PCRs. Using immunoSEQ multiplex PCR, the repertoire was profiled, and TCRdb retains in-frame clones only, with some absent. Seen here are 950,000 to 1,200,000 clones, 70% to 85% observed once, and the top ten hold 0.89%. The sequenced sample was memory CD4+ T cells from PBMCs. Subset noted: CD45RA-negative fraction. The receptor was isolated from a man aged 18 to 30 in good health. Some clones in this sample may be carry-over from other donors' samples.

The CDR3 DNA reads as TGTGCCAGCAGCTTACGGCCAAGTATAGGGGGGTACTTC. Translation gives CASSLRPSIGGYF. The chain recombines TRBV7-2 with TRBJ2-4; maybe TRBD1 (6 bases). The CDR3 length is 13 residues. Germline V gives CDR1 SGHTA, CDR2 FQGNSA. Trimming shortened V by 2 bases and J by 15 bases, and 17 bases separated the two germline ends.